This T cell receptor beta chain was captured in a study of PD-1 blockade in classical Hodgkin lymphoma. Time point given: cycle 4 day 1 (C4D1), after five to seven weeks of nivolumab. Every patient had relapsed following autologous stem cell transplantation, and cohorts differed in brentuximab vedotin exposure. CDR3 length: 15 amino acids. Germline-derived CDR1 and CDR2 are SGHTA and FQGTGA. The V and J ends lost 2 bases and 6 bases, in that order; junction bases with no gene match: 4. Some clones are missing from TCRdb's copy, which holds only in-frame ones; the method was immunoSEQ multiplex PCR. The table has approximately 93,000 clones, around four fifths seen once.

This clonotype was sampled from a human donor with classical Hodgkin lymphoma. This sample comprised peripheral blood mononuclear cells (PBMCs), obtained before the fourth cycle of nivolumab. The rearrangement uses TRBV7-3 and TRBJ1-6; the match to TRBD1 covers 7 bases. This CDR3 is CASSLVGTVNSPLHF. The CDR3 DNA reads TGTGCCAGCAGCTTAGTAGGGACAGTTAATTCACCCCTCCACTTT. The full variable domain, with the rest looked up from reference TRBV7-3 and TRBJ1-6, is GAGVSQTPSNKVTEKGKYVELRCDPISGHTALYWYRQSLGQGPEFLIYFQGTGAADDSGLPNDRFFAVRPEGSVSTLKIQRTERGDSAVYLCASSLVGTVNSPLHFGNGTRLTVT.